This T cell receptor beta chain comes out of a study of graft-versus-host responses after intestinal transplantation. Background on the study: Multivisceral, liver-intestinal, or isolated intestinal grafts were transplanted into recipients. Tacrolimus and steroids were given for around three years to all recipients after anti-thymocyte globulin induction. General observations from the study: Early after transplant, HvG declines were associated with peak levels of circulating GvH clones. Allografts of one patient group, those with graft-donor T cell macrochimerism, had high graft-versus-host to host-versus-graft clonal ratios.

Lymphocytes from graft epithelium and lamina propria were isolated. The V gene lost 5 bases and the J gene lost 8 bases, with 6 bases spanning the gap. This CDR3 region has 11 residues. CDR1 is SNHLY and CDR2 is FYNNEI in the germline V gene. Method: immunoSEQ multiplex PCR; TCRdb's copy keeps in-frame clones and lacks some. Of 37,000 or so clones in the sample, approximately 90% were seen once. Note on this clone: The antigen remains unidentified.

This clonotype was sampled from a human patient who received an intestinal transplant, so some T cells may come from the graft donor. This rearrangement joins TRBV2 to TRBJ1-4; D is unresolved. The sample here was ileum tissue, taken around seven months after intestinal transplant. In DNA form, the CDR3 reads TGTGCCAGCAGTCCATTAGAAAAACTGTTTTTT. Its translation: CASSPLEKLFF.